This T cell receptor (beta chain) was sequenced during a study of shared T cell receptors in the human thymus. Only in-frame clones appear in the TCRdb table, and some are missing; sequencing was by immunoSEQ multiplex PCR. Among some 700,000 clones listed, approximately 83% were seen once. J was trimmed by 3 bases and V by 7 bases; bases with no gene match: 21. There are 21 residues in the CDR3. The germline V gene encodes CDR1 LNHDA and CDR2 SQIVND (reference sequence). The same sample was also used in a study of human thymus T cells. That work states: Donors consisted of healthy Finnish infants (having corrective surgery for congenital heart defects). Obtained as resections during corrective heart surgery, the thymus tissue was then studied. There appeared to be biased usage of V and J genes in thymic and blood repertoires. As related research reported, thymic repertoires overlapped highly among unrelated individuals.

The specimen was thymocytes. The receptor was derived from a girl in the first two years of life with a congenital heart defect. This rearrangement joins TRBV19 to TRBJ1-6, with 10 bases lining up with TRBD1. The CDR3 DNA reads as TGTGCCAGTACCAACCTTCCCCCCACTCCCGGGACAGGGGACTATAATTCACCCCTCCACTTT. As protein: CASTNLPPTPGTGDYNSPLHF.